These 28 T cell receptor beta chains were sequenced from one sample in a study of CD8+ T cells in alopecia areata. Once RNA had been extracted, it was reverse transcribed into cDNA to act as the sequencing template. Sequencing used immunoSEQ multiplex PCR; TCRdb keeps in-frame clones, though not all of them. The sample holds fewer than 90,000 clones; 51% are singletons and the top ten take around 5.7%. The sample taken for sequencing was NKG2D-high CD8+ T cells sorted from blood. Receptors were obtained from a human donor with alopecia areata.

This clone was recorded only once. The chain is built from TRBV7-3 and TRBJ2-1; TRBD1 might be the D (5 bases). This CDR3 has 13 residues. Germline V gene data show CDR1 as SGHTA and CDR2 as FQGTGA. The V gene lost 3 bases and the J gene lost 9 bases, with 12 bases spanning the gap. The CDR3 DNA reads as TGTGCCAGCAGCTTGGCTGACAGTGCTGAGCAGTTCTTC. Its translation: CASSLADSAEQFF.

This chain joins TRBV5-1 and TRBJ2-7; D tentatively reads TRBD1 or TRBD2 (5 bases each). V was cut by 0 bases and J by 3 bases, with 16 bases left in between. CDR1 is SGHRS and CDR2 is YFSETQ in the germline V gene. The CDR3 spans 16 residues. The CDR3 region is CASSLAVGAEDYEQYF. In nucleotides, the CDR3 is TGCGCCAGCAGCTTGGCTGTAGGGGCGGAGGACTACGAGCAGTACTTC.

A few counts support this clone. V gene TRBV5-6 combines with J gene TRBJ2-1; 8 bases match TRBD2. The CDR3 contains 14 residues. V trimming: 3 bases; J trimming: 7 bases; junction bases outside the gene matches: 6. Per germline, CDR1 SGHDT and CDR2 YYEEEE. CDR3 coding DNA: TGTGCCAGCAGCTGGGGACTAGGTGGGAATGAGCAGTTCTTC. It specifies CASSWGLGGNEQFF.

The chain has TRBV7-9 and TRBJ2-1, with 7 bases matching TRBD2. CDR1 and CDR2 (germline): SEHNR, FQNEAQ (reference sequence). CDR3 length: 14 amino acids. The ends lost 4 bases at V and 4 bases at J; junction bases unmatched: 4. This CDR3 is CASSSRETYNEQFF. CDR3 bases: TGTGCCAGCAGCTCGCGGGAGACATACAATGAGCAGTTCTTC.

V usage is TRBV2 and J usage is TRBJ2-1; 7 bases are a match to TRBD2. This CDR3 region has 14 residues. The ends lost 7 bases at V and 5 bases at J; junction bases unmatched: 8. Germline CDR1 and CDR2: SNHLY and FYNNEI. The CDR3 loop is CASMRDYFNNEQFF. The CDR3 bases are TGTGCCAGCATGAGGGACTATTTCAACAATGAGCAGTTCTTC. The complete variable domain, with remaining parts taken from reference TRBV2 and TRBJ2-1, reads EPEVTQTPSHQVTQMGQEVILRCVPISNHLYFYWYRQILGQKVEFLVSFYNNEISEKSEIFDDQFSVERPDGSNFTLKIRSTKLEDSAMYFCASMRDYFNNEQFFGPGTRLTVL.

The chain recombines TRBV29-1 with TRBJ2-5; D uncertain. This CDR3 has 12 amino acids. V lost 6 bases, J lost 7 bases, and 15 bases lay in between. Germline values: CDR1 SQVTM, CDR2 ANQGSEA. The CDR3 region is CSVPAGKGTQYF. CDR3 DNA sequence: TGCAGCGTCCCGGCCGGAAAGGGGACCCAGTACTTC.

In DNA, the CDR3 is TGCGCCAGCAGCCAAGATCCCGGGAACGGGTACGAGCAGTACTTC. Protein sequence: CASSQDPGNGYEQYF. J is TRBJ2-7 and V is TRBV4-1, with TRBD2 as a possible D gene (5 bases). The V and J ends lost 0 bases and 4 bases respectively, with 13 bases between them. The CDR3 covers 15 residues. CDR1 and CDR2 from the germline V gene are MGHRA and YSYEKL.

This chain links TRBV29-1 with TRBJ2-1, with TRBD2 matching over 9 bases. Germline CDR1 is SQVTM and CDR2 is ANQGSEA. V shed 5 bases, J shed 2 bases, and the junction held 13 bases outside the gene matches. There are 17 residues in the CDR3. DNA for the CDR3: TGCAGCGTTTTTGGTGGGGGGCTAGCGGGACCCTACAATGAGCAGTTCTTC. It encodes CSVFGGGLAGPYNEQFF.

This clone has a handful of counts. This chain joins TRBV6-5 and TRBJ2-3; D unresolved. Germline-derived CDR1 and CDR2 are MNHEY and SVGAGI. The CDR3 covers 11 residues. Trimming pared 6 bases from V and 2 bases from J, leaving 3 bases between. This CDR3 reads CASSDTDTQYF. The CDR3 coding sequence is TGTGCCAGCAGCGACACAGATACGCAGTATTTT.

The CDR3 sequence is CASSLTYDYGYTF. DNA of the CDR3: TGCGCCAGCAGCCTGACATATGACTATGGCTACACCTTC. V usage is TRBV4-1 and J usage is TRBJ1-2; D gene unclear. CDR1 and CDR2 (germline): MGHRA, YSYEKL. The CDR3 sequence is 13 residues long. V gave up 4 bases and J gave up 3 bases, with 9 bases separating them.

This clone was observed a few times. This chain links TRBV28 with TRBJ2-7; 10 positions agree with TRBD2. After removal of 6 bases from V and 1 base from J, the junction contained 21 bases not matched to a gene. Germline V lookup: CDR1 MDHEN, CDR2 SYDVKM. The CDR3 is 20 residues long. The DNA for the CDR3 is TGTGCCAGCAGCCCGGAGTGGGGGATAGGACTAGCGGAGTTGTCCTACGAGCAGTACTTC. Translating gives CASSPEWGIGLAELSYEQYF.

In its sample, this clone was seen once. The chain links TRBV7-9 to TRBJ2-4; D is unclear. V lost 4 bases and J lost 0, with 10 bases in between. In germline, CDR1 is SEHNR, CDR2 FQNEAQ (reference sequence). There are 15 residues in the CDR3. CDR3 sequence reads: CASSSGRVAKNIQYF. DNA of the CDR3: TGTGCCAGCAGCTCTGGTCGGGTAGCCAAAAACATTCAGTACTTC.

In DNA, the CDR3 is TGTGCCAGCAGCCCAACGACGGGAGAGACCCAGTACTTC. This codes for CASSPTTGETQYF. The chain is built from TRBV13 and TRBJ2-5, with D unclear. The V end was cut by 5 bases, the J end by 4 bases, with 11 bases between. The germline CDR1 and CDR2 sequences are PRHDT and FYEKMQ (reference sequence). CDR3 size: 13 residues.

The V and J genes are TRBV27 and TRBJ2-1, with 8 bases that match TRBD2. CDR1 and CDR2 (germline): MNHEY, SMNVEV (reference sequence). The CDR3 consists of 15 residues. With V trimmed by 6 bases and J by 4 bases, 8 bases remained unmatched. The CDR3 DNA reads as TGTGCCAGCAGATTGACTAGCGAAGGATACAATGAGCAGTTCTTC. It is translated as CASRLTSEGYNEQFF.

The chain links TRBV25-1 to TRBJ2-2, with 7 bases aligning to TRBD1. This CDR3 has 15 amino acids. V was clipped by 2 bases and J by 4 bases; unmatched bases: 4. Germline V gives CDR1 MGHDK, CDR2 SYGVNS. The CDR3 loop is CASSELRDSTGELFF. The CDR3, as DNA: TGTGCCAGCAGTGAACTGAGGGACAGCACCGGGGAGCTGTTTTTT.

CDR3 bases: TGTGCCACCAGCAGAGATAACGTAGGGCAGTACTTC. This codes for CATSRDNVGQYF. V is TRBV15 and J is TRBJ2-7; no clear D. Per germline, CDR1 LNHNV and CDR2 YYDKDF (reference sequence). The ends were cut back, 0 bases at V and 9 bases at J, with 9 bases in the middle. This CDR3 spans 12 amino acids.

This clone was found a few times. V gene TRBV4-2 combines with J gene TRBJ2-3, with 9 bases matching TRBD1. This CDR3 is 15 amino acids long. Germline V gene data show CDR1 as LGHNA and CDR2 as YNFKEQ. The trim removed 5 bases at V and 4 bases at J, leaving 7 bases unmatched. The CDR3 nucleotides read TGTGCCAGCAGCGACCGGGACAGGGCCCCAGATACGCAGTATTTT. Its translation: CASSDRDRAPDTQYF.

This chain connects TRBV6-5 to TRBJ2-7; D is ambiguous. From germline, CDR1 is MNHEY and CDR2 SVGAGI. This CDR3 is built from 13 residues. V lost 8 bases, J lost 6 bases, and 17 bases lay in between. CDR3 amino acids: CASGLAPGAEQYF. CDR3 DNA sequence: TGTGCCAGCGGATTAGCCCCGGGCGCCGAGCAGTACTTC.

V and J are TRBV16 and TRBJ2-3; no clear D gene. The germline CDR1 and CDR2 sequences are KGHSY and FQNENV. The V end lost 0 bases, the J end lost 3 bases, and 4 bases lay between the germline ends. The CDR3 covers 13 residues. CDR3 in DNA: TGTGCCAGCAGCCAATCATCAACAGATACGCAGTATTTT. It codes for CASSQSSTDTQYF. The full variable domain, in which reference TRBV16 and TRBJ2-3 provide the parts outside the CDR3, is GEEVAQTPKHLVRGEGQKAKLYCAPIKGHSYVFWYQQVLKNEFKFLISFQNENVFDETGMPKERFSAKCLPNSPCSLEIQATKLEDSAVYFCASSQSSTDTQYFGPGTRLTVL.

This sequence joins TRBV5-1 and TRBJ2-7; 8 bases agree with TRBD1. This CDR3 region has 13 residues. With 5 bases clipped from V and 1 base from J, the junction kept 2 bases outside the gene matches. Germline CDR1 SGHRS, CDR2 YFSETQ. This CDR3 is CASRTGESYEQYF. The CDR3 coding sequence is TGCGCCAGCAGGACAGGGGAATCCTACGAGCAGTACTTC.

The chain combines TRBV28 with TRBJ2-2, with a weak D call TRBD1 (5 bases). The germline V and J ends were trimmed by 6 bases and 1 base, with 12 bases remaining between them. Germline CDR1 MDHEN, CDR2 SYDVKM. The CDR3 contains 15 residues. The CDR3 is CASSSRDRNTGELFF. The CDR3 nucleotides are TGTGCCAGCAGCTCGCGCGACAGGAACACCGGGGAGCTGTTTTTT.

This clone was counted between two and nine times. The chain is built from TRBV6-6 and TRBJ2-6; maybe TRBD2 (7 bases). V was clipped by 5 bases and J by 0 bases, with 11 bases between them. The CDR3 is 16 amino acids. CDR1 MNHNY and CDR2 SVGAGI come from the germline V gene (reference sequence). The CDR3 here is CASSPRGASGANVLTF. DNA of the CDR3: TGTGCCAGCAGTCCCCGGGGGGCCTCTGGGGCCAACGTCCTGACTTTC.

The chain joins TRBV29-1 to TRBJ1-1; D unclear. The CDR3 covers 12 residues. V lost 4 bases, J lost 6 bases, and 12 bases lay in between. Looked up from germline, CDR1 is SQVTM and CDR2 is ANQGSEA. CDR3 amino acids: CSVVGSAAEAFF. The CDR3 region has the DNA TGCAGCGTTGTGGGATCTGCTGCTGAAGCTTTCTTT.

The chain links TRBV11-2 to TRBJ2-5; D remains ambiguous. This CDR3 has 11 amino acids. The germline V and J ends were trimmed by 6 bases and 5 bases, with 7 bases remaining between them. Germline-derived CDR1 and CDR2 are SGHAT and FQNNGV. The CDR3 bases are TGTGCCAGCAGGGGTGGGGAGACCCAGTACTTC. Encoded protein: CASRGGETQYF.

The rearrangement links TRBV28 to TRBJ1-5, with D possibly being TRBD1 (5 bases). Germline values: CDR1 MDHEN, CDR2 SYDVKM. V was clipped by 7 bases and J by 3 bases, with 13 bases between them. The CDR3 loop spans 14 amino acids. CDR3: CASKRSGFNQPQHF. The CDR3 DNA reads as TGTGCCAGCAAGCGATCAGGGTTCAATCAGCCCCAGCATTTT.

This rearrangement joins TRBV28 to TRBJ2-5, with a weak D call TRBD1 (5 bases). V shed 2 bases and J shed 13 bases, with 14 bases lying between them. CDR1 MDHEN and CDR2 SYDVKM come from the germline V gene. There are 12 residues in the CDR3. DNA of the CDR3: TGTGCCAGCAGTTTAGCAGGGTTCCCCCGGTACTTC. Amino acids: CASSLAGFPRYF.

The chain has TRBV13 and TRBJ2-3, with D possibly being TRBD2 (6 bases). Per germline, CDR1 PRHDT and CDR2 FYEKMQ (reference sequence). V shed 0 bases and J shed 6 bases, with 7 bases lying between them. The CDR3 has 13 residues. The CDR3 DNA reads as TGTGCCAGCAGCTTAGGACGGGGGGATACGCAGTATTTT. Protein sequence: CASSLGRGDTQYF.

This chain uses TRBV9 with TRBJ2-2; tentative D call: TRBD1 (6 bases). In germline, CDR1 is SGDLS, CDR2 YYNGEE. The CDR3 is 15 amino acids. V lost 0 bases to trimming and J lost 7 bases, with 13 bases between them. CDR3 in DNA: TGTGCCAGCAGCGTAGAACAGGGTTACAACGGGGAGCTGTTTTTT. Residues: CASSVEQGYNGELFF.